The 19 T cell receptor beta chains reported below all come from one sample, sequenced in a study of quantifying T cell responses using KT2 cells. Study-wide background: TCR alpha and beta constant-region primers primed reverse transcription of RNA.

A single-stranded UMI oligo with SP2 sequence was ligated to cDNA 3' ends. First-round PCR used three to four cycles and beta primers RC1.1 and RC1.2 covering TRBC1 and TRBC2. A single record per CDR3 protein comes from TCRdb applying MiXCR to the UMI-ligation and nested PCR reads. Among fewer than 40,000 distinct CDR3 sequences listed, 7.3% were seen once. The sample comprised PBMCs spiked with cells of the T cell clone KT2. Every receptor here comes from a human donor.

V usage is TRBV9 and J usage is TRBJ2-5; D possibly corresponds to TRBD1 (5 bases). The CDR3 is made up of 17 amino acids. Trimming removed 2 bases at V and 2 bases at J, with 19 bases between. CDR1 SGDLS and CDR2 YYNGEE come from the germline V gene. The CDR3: CASSVGALPGLQETQYF. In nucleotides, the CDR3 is TGTGCCAGCAGCGTTGGGGCTCTCCCAGGCTTACAAGAGACCCAGTACTTC.

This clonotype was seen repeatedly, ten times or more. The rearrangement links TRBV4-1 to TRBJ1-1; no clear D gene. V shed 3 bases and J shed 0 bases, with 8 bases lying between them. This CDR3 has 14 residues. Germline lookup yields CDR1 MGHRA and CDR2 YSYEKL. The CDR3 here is CASSHEVVNTEAFF. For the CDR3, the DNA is TGCGCCAGCAGCCATGAGGTGGTGAACACTGAAGCTTTCTTT.

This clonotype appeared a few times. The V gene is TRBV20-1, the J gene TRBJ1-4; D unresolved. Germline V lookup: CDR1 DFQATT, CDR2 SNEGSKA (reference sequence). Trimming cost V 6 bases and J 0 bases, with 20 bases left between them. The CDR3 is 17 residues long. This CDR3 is CSARQRFKIATNEKLFF. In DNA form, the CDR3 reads TGCAGTGCGAGGCAGCGTTTTAAAATAGCAACTAATGAAAAACTGTTTTTT.

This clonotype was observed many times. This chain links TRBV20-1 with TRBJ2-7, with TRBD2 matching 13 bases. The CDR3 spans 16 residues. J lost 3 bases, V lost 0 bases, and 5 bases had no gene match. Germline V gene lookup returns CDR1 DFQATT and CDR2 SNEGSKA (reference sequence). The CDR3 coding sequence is TGCAGTGCTAGAGACCCTGGACTAGCGGGAGTCTACGAGCAGTACTTC. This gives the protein CSARDPGLAGVYEQYF.

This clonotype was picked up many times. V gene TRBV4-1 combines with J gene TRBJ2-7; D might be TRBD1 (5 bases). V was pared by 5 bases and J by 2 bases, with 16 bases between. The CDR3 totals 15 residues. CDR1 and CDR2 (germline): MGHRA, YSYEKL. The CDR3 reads CASSYQLGAPYEQYF. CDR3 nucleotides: TGCGCCAGCAGCTACCAGTTAGGGGCCCCCTACGAGCAGTACTTC.

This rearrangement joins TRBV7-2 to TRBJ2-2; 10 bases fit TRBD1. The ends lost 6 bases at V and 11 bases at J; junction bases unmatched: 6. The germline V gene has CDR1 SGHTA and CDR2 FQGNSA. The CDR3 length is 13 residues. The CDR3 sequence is CASSGQGGRELFF. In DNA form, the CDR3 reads TGTGCCAGCAGTGGACAGGGGGGAAGAGAGCTGTTTTTT.

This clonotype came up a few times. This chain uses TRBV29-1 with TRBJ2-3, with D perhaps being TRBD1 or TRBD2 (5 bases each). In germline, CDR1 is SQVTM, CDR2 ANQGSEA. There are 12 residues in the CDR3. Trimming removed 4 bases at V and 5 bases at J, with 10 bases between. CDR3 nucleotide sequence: TGCAGCGTTGCCAGGGCGGGAGATACGCAGTATTTT. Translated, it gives CSVARAGDTQYF.

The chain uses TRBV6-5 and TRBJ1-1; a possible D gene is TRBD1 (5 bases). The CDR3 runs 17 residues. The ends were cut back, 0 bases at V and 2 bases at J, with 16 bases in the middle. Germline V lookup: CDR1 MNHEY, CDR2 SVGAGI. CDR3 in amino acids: CASSYSGLGVLNTEAFF. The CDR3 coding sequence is TGTGCCAGCAGTTACTCGGGGCTGGGGGTCCTTAACACTGAAGCTTTCTTT.

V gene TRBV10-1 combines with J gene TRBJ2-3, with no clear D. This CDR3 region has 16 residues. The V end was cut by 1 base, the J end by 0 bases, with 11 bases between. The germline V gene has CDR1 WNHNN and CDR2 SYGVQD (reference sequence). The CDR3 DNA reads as TGCGCCAGCAGTGAGTTTCTGGAAACTAGCACAGATACGCAGTATTTT. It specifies CASSEFLETSTDTQYF.

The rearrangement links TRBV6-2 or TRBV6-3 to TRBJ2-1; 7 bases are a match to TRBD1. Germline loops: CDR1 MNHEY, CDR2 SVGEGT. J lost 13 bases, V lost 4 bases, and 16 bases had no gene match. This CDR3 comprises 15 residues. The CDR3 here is CASSFLRDRAEGQFF. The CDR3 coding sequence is TGTGCCAGCAGTTTTCTTCGCGACAGGGCCGAGGGTCAGTTCTTC.

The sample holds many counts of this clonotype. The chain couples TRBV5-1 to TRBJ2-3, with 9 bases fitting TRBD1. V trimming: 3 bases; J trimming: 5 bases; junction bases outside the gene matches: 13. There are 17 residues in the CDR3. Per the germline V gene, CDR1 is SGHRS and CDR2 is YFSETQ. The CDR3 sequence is CASSSSPGTGLLDTQYF. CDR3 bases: TGCGCCAGCAGCTCGTCCCCCGGGACAGGGCTTTTAGATACGCAGTATTTT.

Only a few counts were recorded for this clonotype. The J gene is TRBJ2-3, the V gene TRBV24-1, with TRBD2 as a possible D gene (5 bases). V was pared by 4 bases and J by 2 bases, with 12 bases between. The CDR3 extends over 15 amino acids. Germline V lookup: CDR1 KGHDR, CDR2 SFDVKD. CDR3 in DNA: TGTGCCACCAGTGACCCGGGAAACCCCACAGATACGCAGTATTTT. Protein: CATSDPGNPTDTQYF.

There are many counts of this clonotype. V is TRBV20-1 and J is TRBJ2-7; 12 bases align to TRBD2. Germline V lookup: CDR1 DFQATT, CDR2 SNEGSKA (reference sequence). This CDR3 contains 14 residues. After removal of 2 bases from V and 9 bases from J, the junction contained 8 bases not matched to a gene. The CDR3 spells CSARTPGLAGWQYF. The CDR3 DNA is TGCAGTGCTAGAACCCCGGGACTAGCGGGCTGGCAGTACTTC.

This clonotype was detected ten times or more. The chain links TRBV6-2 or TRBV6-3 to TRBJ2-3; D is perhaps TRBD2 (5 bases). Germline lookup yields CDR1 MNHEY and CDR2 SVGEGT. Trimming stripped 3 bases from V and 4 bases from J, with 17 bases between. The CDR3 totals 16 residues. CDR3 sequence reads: CASSYRGLPVADTQYF. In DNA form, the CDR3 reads TGTGCCAGCAGTTATCGAGGGCTCCCGGTCGCAGATACGCAGTATTTT.

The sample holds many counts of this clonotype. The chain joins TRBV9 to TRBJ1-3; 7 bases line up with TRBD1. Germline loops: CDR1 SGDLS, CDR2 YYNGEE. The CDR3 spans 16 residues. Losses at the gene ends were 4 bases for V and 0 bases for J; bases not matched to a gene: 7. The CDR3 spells CASSSGTAYSGNTIYF. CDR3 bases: TGTGCCAGCAGCTCCGGGACAGCTTACTCTGGAAACACCATATATTTT. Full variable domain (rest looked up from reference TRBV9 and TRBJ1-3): DSGVTQTPKHLITATGQRVTLRCSPRSGDLSVYWYQQSLDQGLQFLIQYYNGEERAKGNILERFSAQQFPDLHSELNLSSLELGDSALYFCASSSGTAYSGNTIYFGEGSWLTVV.

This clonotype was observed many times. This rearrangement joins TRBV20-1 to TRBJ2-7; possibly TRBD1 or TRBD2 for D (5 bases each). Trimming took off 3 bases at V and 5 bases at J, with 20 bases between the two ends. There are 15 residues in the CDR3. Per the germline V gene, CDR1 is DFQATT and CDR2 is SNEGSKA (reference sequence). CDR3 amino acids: CSASVARERRNEQYF. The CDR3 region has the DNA TGCAGTGCTAGTGTTGCCAGGGAGCGAAGGAACGAGCAGTACTTC.

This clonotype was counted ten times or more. As DNA, the CDR3 is TGTGCCAGCAGTTACCAAGGCGGGAGGGCACGAGAGACCCAGTACTTC. Encoded protein: CASSYQGGRARETQYF. The chain has TRBV6-5 and TRBJ2-5; TRBD2 agrees at 9 bases. Per the germline V gene, CDR1 is MNHEY and CDR2 is SVGAGI. Losses at the gene ends were 2 bases for V and 4 bases for J; bases not matched to a gene: 8. This CDR3 is 16 amino acids long.

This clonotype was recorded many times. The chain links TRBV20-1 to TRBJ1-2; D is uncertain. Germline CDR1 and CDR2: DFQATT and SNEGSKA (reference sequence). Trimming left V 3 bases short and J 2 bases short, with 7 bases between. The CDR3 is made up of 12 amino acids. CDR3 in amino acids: CSASRGNYGYTF. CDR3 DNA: TGCAGTGCTAGCCGCGGCAACTATGGCTACACCTTC.

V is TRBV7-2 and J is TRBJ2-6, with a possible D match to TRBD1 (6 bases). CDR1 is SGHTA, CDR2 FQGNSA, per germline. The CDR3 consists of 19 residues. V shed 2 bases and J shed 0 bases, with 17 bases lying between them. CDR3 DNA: TGTGCCAGCAGCTTATCAACAGGGTCTCTAAGCTCTGGGGCCAACGTCCTGACTTTC. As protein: CASSLSTGSLSSGANVLTF.